These 21 T cell receptor beta chains share one sample of origin, sequenced in a study of T cell responses to AZD1222 COVID-19 vaccine. TCRdb's copy holds only in-frame clones and misses some; the assay was immunoSEQ multiplex PCR. The table has 120,000 or so clones, 87% seen once. Sequencing used peripheral blood, obtained on day 0 of AZD1222 vaccination. Receptor source: an adult in good health.

This chain links TRBV29-1 with TRBJ2-5; 10 positions agree with TRBD2. CDR3 size: 12 residues. V lost 5 bases, J lost 5 bases, and 2 bases stayed unmatched. CDR1 and CDR2 (germline): SQVTM, ANQGSEA. CDR3 residues: CSVLTSGETQYF. The DNA for the CDR3 is TGCAGCGTTTTGACTAGCGGGGAGACCCAGTACTTC. The full variable domain, its missing parts supplied by reference TRBV29-1 and TRBJ2-5, is SAVISQKPSRDICQRGTSLTIQCQVDSQVTMMFWYRQQPGQSLTLIATANQGSEATYESGFVIDKFPISRPNLTFSTLTVSNMSPEDSSIYLCSVLTSGETQYFGPGTRLLVL.

The sample holds one count of this clone. V is TRBV5-1 and J is TRBJ2-7; no clear D. Germline CDR1 is SGHRS and CDR2 is YFSETQ. This CDR3 region has 13 residues. With 2 bases removed from V and 4 bases from J, the gap between germline ends came to 10 bases. CDR3: CASSFGRSYEQYF. The CDR3 DNA follows: TGCGCCAGCAGCTTTGGACGGTCTTACGAGCAGTACTTC.

The chain joins TRBV9 to TRBJ2-1; D remains unclear. Germline values: CDR1 SGDLS, CDR2 YYNGEE. The ends were cut back, 0 bases at V and 7 bases at J, with 11 bases in the middle. This CDR3 is 14 amino acids long. CDR3 amino acids: CASSVDLVGNEQFF. The CDR3, as DNA: TGTGCCAGCAGCGTAGACCTAGTTGGTAATGAGCAGTTCTTC.

This clone showed up just a few times. The chain employs TRBV5-5 and TRBJ1-5; 9 nucleotides align to TRBD1. V lost 4 bases and J lost 7; bases outside the gene matches: 9. Germline CDR1 reads SGHKS; CDR2 reads YYEKEE (reference sequence). The CDR3 is 15 residues long. The CDR3: CASSGSGTGYQPQHF. Written as DNA, the CDR3 is TGTGCCAGCAGCGGTTCCGGGACAGGGTACCAGCCCCAGCATTTT. The full variable domain, completed using reference TRBV5-5 and TRBJ1-5, is DAGVTQSPTHLIKTRGQQVTLRCSPISGHKSVSWYQQVLGQGPQFIFQYYEKEERGRGNFPDRFSARQFPNYSSELNVNALLLGDSALYLCASSGSGTGYQPQHFGDGTRLSIL.

V is TRBV28 and J is TRBJ2-1; D not resolved. This CDR3 contains 11 residues. Per germline, CDR1 MDHEN and CDR2 SYDVKM. Trimming pared 5 bases from V and 8 bases from J, leaving 7 bases between. This CDR3 is CASSPVHEQFF. In nucleotides, the CDR3 is TGTGCCAGCAGTCCAGTGCATGAGCAGTTCTTC.

The rearrangement uses TRBV19 and TRBJ1-1; D is ambiguous. In germline, CDR1 is LNHDA, CDR2 SQIVND (reference sequence). This CDR3 has 11 residues. V dropped 4 bases and J dropped 7 bases, with 7 bases sitting between them. CDR3 sequence reads: CASSKSGEAFF. The CDR3 region has the DNA TGTGCCAGTAGTAAATCGGGTGAAGCTTTCTTT.

The rearrangement links TRBV27 to TRBJ2-4; D unresolved. Trimming shortened V by 8 bases and J by 8 bases, and 19 bases separated the two germline ends. The germline V gene encodes CDR1 MNHEY and CDR2 SMNVEV (reference sequence). CDR3 length equals 14 residues. The CDR3 loop is CASSFGPLLDIQYF. Written as DNA, the CDR3 is TGTGCCAGCTCATTCGGCCCCTTGTTGGACATTCAGTACTTC.

This clone is a singleton in its sample. V gene TRBV28 combines with J gene TRBJ1-3; TRBD1 might be the D (5 bases). This CDR3 comprises 15 residues. Trimming left V 4 bases short and J 4 bases short, with 14 bases between. The germline V gene has CDR1 MDHEN and CDR2 SYDVKM. The CDR3 is CASSSQEGRGNTIYF. As DNA, the CDR3 is TGTGCCAGCAGTTCCCAGGAGGGACGGGGAAACACCATATATTTT.

The CDR3 sequence: CASSTAEELFF. In nucleotides, the CDR3 is TGTGCCAGTAGTACCGCAGAGGAGCTGTTTTTT. The chain links TRBV19 to TRBJ2-2; D is uncertain. The germline V gene has CDR1 LNHDA and CDR2 SQIVND (reference sequence). The ends were cut back, 4 bases at V and 10 bases at J, with 7 bases in the middle. The CDR3 is 11 residues long.

V is TRBV5-1 and J is TRBJ1-1, with TRBD1 matching over 7 bases. J was trimmed by 1 base and V by 4 bases; bases with no gene match: 4. CDR1 SGHRS and CDR2 YFSETQ come from the germline V gene. CDR3 length: 14 residues. CDR3 sequence reads: CASSAGTANTEAFF. CDR3 in DNA: TGCGCCAGCAGCGCCGGGACAGCGAACACTGAAGCTTTCTTT. Based on the CDR3 plus reference TRBV5-1 and TRBJ1-1, the full variable domain is KAGVTQTPRYLIKTRGQQVTLSCSPISGHRSVSWYQQTPGQGLQFLFEYFSETQRNKGNFPGRFSGRQFSNSRSEMNVSTLELGDSALYLCASSAGTANTEAFFGQGTRLTVV.

The chain couples TRBV7-3 to TRBJ2-7; D remains ambiguous. The germline CDR1 and CDR2 sequences are SGHTA and FQGTGA. The V gene lost 5 bases and the J gene lost 3 bases, with 11 bases spanning the gap. This CDR3 region has 13 residues. The DNA for the CDR3 is TGTGCCAGCAGCCTCGGACCCGGCTACGAGCAGTACTTC. Its translation is CASSLGPGYEQYF.

CDR3 region: CASSSGLGNQPQHF. The CDR3 DNA reads as TGTGCCAGTAGTTCAGGGCTAGGCAATCAGCCCCAGCATTTT. The gene calls are TRBV19 and TRBJ1-5; D is perhaps TRBD1 (5 bases). Germline V gives CDR1 LNHDA, CDR2 SQIVND (reference sequence). Trimming pared 5 bases from V and 2 bases from J, leaving 10 bases between. There are 14 residues in the CDR3.

The chain joins TRBV7-8 to TRBJ1-4; TRBD1 agrees at 7 bases. This CDR3 has 15 amino acids. Per the germline V gene, CDR1 is SGHVS and CDR2 is FQNEAQ. Unmatched junction bases numbered 6, after V lost 5 bases and J lost 3 bases. DNA of the CDR3: TGTGCCAGCAGCCCCCGGACAGGATCTAATGAAAAACTGTTTTTT. This encodes CASSPRTGSNEKLFF.

Here the CDR3 DNA reads TGTGCCAGCAGCTACCGGACAGTAGCCTACGAGCAGTACTTC. The encoded protein is CASSYRTVAYEQYF. The chain couples TRBV5-6 to TRBJ2-7, with D maybe TRBD1 (6 bases). V lost 3 bases and J 2 bases, leaving 12 bases between the germline ends. This CDR3 is 14 amino acids long. Germline values: CDR1 SGHDT, CDR2 YYEEEE.

The gene calls are TRBV6-5 and TRBJ2-7; D not certain. Germline V gene sequence: CDR1 MNHEY, CDR2 SVGAGI. V was cut by 7 bases and J by 4 bases, with 11 bases left in between. CDR3 length: 12 amino acids. CDR3 in DNA: TGTGCCAGCATGAATCAGCGATACGAGCAGTACTTC. Amino acid sequence: CASMNQRYEQYF.

The sample holds one count of this clone. The chain is built from TRBV29-1 and TRBJ1-1; 7 bases fit TRBD1. Germline trimming cut 2 bases from V and 3 bases from J; bases unmatched to any gene: 3. Per the germline V gene, CDR1 is SQVTM and CDR2 is ANQGSEA. This CDR3 has 13 amino acids. The CDR3 DNA reads as TGCAGCGTTGAACGGCAGGGGGACACTGAAGCTTTCTTT. Translated: CSVERQGDTEAFF.

This chain connects TRBV21-1 to TRBJ2-5; the D call TRBD1 from the table was never checked on the DNA. TRBV21-1 constitutes a pseudogene. CDR3 length: 14 residues. CDR3 nucleotide sequence: TGTGCCAGCAGCGGCCGGACAGGGGAGGAGACCCAGTACTTC. It specifies CASSGRTGEETQYF.

Points on this clone: An end of the junction does not agree with germline; a read error may underlie this. The chain uses TRBV29-1 and TRBJ1-2; D gene uncertain. Germline V lookup: CDR1 SQVTM, CDR2 ANQGSEA. This CDR3 has 11 residues. Here the CDR3 DNA reads TGCTGCGTAAAGCCCGAATATGGCTACACCTTC. Its protein is CCVKPEYGYTF.

The genes are TRBV5-1 and TRBJ2-6; perhaps D is TRBD1 or TRBD2 (6 bases each). Germline lookup yields CDR1 SGHRS and CDR2 YFSETQ. Trimming pared 5 bases from V and 4 bases from J, leaving 10 bases between. The CDR3 covers 14 residues. The CDR3, as DNA: TGCGCCAGCAGAAGGGGGGCCGGGGCCAACGTCCTGACTTTC. Translation gives CASRRGAGANVLTF.

This clone was recorded a few times. The chain links TRBV5-1 to TRBJ1-1, with D unresolved. The CDR3 loop spans 15 amino acids. Per the germline V gene, CDR1 is SGHRS and CDR2 is YFSETQ. Trimming took off 7 bases at V and 0 bases at J, with 16 bases between the two ends. CDR3 coding DNA: TGCGCCAGCCGCGCCTTGGACGAAATGAACACTGAAGCTTTCTTT. The encoded protein is CASRALDEMNTEAFF.

This clone turned up a few times. In DNA, the CDR3 is TGTGCCAGCAGCTCCGGACGGTATAATTCACCCCTCCACTTT. Its translation is CASSSGRYNSPLHF. The chain has TRBV7-2 and TRBJ1-6; D remains unclear. Looked up from germline, CDR1 is SGHTA and CDR2 is FQGNSA. The CDR3 runs 14 residues. Trimming took off 4 bases at V and 4 bases at J, with 8 bases between the two ends.